This TCR beta chain stems from a study of T cell responses to AZD1222 COVID-19 vaccine. General study findings and limits: Donors in the cohort were predominantly white British and more often female, and clonal diversity was possibly underestimated.

V dropped 5 bases and J dropped 6 bases, with 19 bases sitting between them. CDR3 length equals 15 residues. Germline V gives CDR1 SGHVS, CDR2 FNYEAQ. Sequencing was performed with immunoSEQ multiplex PCR; in TCRdb, only in-frame clones are kept and a portion is missing. The sample holds approximately 120,000 clones, 70% to 90% seen once. Comment on this clone: Its antigen is still unknown.

J is TRBJ1-1 and V is TRBV7-6; unclear D gene. The sequence came from an adult who received the AZD1222 COVID-19 vaccine. The material was peripheral blood, obtained 28 days after the second AZD1222 dose. CDR3 in amino acids: CASSNPHIVGPEAFF. DNA of the CDR3: TGTGCCAGCAGCAACCCCCACATAGTTGGTCCTGAAGCTTTCTTT.